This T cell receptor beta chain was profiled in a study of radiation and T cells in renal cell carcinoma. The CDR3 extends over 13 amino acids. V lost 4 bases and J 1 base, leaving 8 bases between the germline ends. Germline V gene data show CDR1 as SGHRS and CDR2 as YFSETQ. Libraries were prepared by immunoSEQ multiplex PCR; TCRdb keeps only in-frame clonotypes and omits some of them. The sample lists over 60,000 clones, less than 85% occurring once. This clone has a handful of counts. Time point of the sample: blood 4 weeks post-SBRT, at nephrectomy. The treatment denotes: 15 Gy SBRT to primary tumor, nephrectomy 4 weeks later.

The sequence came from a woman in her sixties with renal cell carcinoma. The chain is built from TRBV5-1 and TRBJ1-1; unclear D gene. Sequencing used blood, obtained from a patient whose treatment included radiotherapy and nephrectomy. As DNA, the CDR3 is TGCGCCAGCAGCCAAACTACGAACACTGAAGCTTTCTTT. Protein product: CASSQTTNTEAFF.